Reported below is one TCR beta chain. This sample is drawn from a study of T-cell memory formation after mild COVID-19. Across the study: Across donors, TCR clusters were largely donor specific.

In TCRdb, the 5' RACE reads were re-called with MiXCR into one record per CDR3 protein. The data contain about 350,000 distinct CDR3 sequences, roughly an eighth of them seen just once; the ten biggest clones take up 20% to 25%. From germline, CDR1 is DFQATT and CDR2 SNEGSKA (reference sequence). Losses at the gene ends were 1 base for V and 7 bases for J; bases not matched to a gene: 8. The CDR3 is 14 residues long. The chain links TRBV20-1 to TRBJ2-5; 8 nucleotides line up with TRBD2. The clonotype comes from a man between 18 and 29 years old who had mild COVID-19 (a few samples of this study predate the infection). Cell type and time point are not known. Sequencing was carried out using PBMCs or a T cell subset sorted from them (not recorded which). CDR3 sequence reads: CSARAGGILTTQYF. The CDR3 DNA follows: TGCAGTGCTAGAGCGGGGGGGATCCTAACGACCCAGTACTTC.